The next 7 T cell receptor beta chains were all read from a single sample in a study of T cell responses to AZD1222 COVID-19 vaccine (dated by TCRdb to the early 2020s). The library was obtained by the immunoSEQ multiplex PCR assay. The table comes from immuneACCESS by way of TCRdb, which keeps in-frame sequences with V and J called. Part of the clones is missing from these tables; in studies checked, under half for an unresolved V gene and the rest for unknown reasons. Here the sample has more than 95,000 clones; 92% occur a single time. The top ten constitute about 1.1% of the sample. The time point label for this specimen denotes: baseline before first vaccination. The sample here was peripheral blood, taken on day 0 of AZD1222 vaccination. These receptors all come from an adult in good health.

In this sample, this clone turned up once. The chain employs TRBV6-2 or TRBV6-3 and TRBJ2-1, with D unresolved. CDR1 is MNHEY and CDR2 is SVGEGT in the germline V gene. The CDR3 extends over 13 amino acids. Trimming removed 5 bases from V and 0 bases from J, with 5 bases in between. The CDR3 region is CASSHTSYNEQFF. In nucleotides, the CDR3 is TGTGCCAGCAGTCACACCTCCTACAATGAGCAGTTCTTC.

The chain recombines TRBV2 with TRBJ1-6, with a weak D call TRBD1 (5 bases). This CDR3 has 16 amino acids. The V and J ends lost 6 bases and 10 bases respectively, with 22 bases between them. The V gene's germline CDR1 is SNHLY and CDR2 FYNNEI. DNA for the CDR3: TGTGCCAGCAGACGTGACCAGGGATGGGACGTCTCACCCCTCCACTTT. The encoded protein is CASRRDQGWDVSPLHF.

The V and J genes are TRBV7-9 and TRBJ2-3, with D maybe TRBD2 (6 bases). Looked up from germline, CDR1 is SEHNR and CDR2 is FQNEAQ (reference sequence). The CDR3 has 15 amino acids. Trimming left V 1 base short and J 2 bases short, with 10 bases between. The CDR3 DNA reads TGTGCCAGCAGCTTAGGGCGCGGGACCACAGATACGCAGTATTTT. Translating gives CASSLGRGTTDTQYF.

This chain links TRBV27 with TRBJ1-2; 8 bases match TRBD1. Trimming took 6 bases from V and 2 from J; bases not matched to a gene: 8. The CDR3 runs to 15 residues. Germline CDR1 reads MNHEY; CDR2 reads SMNVEV (reference sequence). The CDR3 sequence is CASSPIQGENYGYTF. CDR3 nucleotides: TGTGCCAGCAGCCCCATACAGGGGGAAAACTATGGCTACACCTTC.

The V and J genes are TRBV19 and TRBJ2-2; 10 nucleotides match TRBD2. This CDR3 comprises 20 residues. V was clipped by 2 bases and J by 4 bases; unmatched bases: 16. Germline CDR1 LNHDA, CDR2 SQIVND (reference sequence). In DNA form, the CDR3 reads TGTGCCAGTAGTATATCTTCCACCCGACTAGCGGGTTATATCACCGGGGAGCTGTTTTTT. Encoded protein: CASSISSTRLAGYITGELFF.

The chain recombines TRBV5-4 with TRBJ2-3; possible D gene TRBD1, 5 bases. Germline lookup yields CDR1 SGHNT and CDR2 YYREEE (reference sequence). The CDR3 extends over 14 amino acids. The V end was cut by 4 bases, the J end by 4 bases, with 13 bases between. The CDR3 coding sequence is TGTGCCAGCAGCCCCCGTAAGGGGCCAGATACGCAGTATTTT. It encodes CASSPRKGPDTQYF.

This chain links TRBV5-1 with TRBJ2-1, with 13 bases matching TRBD2. CDR3 length equals 16 residues. J gave up 9 bases and V 0 bases, and 6 bases lay outside the gene matches. Germline V lookup: CDR1 SGHRS, CDR2 YFSETQ. The CDR3 is CASSLAGTSGIGEQFF. CDR3 bases: TGCGCCAGCAGCTTGGCCGGGACTAGCGGGATAGGTGAGCAGTTCTTC.